These 21 T cell receptor beta chains were all obtained from the same sample, sequenced in a study of response to subunit inactivated influenza vaccine. TCRdb used MiXCR to reprocess the RT-PCR reads, holding one entry per CDR3 protein. The sample yields approximately 700,000 distinct CDR3 sequences, roughly 13% seen once. The sequenced sample was PBMCs from blood, obtained 14 days before vaccination. These receptors were collected from a man aged 50-59 years who received an inactivated influenza vaccine.

The rearrangement joins TRBV20-1 to TRBJ2-3, with D perhaps assigned TRBD1 or TRBD2 (5 bases each). The length of the CDR3 is 14 residues. Germline values: CDR1 DFQATT, CDR2 SNEGSKA (reference sequence). V shed 6 bases and J shed 3 bases, with 16 bases lying between them. The DNA of the CDR3 is TGCAGTGCACGATCGACTAAGGGGACAGATACGCAGTATTTT. It encodes CSARSTKGTDTQYF.

The table lists this clonotype with a few counts. The chain recombines TRBV24-1 with TRBJ2-2, with D uncertain. The length of the CDR3 is 12 residues. V lost 5 bases, J lost 5 bases, and 5 bases lay in between. Looked up from germline, CDR1 is KGHDR and CDR2 is SFDVKD. The DNA of the CDR3 is TGTGCCACCAGTGGAGAAACCGGGGAGCTGTTTTTT. This gives the protein CATSGETGELFF.

This clonotype has a handful of counts. The DNA of the CDR3 is TGCAGTGCTAGAGCCCGGGAGGGCGCGTGGTCGCAGTATTTT. Translating it yields CSARAREGAWSQYF. The chain carries TRBV20-1 and TRBJ2-3, with 8 bases matching TRBD2. The CDR3 contains 14 residues. The germline V gene has CDR1 DFQATT and CDR2 SNEGSKA (reference sequence). V shed 1 base, J shed 10 bases, and the junction held 10 bases outside the gene matches.

A single count supports this clonotype. The J gene is TRBJ2-3, the V gene TRBV5-5; 7 bases map to TRBD2. CDR1 and CDR2 (germline): SGHKS, YYEKEE (reference sequence). The CDR3 length is 15 residues. J lost 0 bases, V lost 4 bases, and 5 bases had no gene match. The CDR3 DNA is TGTGCCAGCAGCAAGGGACTACAGAGCACAGATACGCAGTATTTT. This translates into CASSKGLQSTDTQYF.

This clonotype was found a few times. This chain uses TRBV3-1 with TRBJ1-1; no clear D. The germline V and J ends were trimmed by 2 bases and 2 bases, with 9 bases remaining between them. The CDR3 is made up of 14 amino acids. The germline V gene has CDR1 LGHDT and CDR2 YNNKEL (reference sequence). This CDR3 is CASSQRAANTEAFF. The CDR3 region has the DNA TGTGCCAGCAGCCAACGTGCGGCCAACACTGAAGCTTTCTTT.

This clonotype has more than one count but fewer than ten. This chain joins TRBV20-1 and TRBJ2-4; D not resolved. The CDR3 length is 14 residues. The germline V gene encodes CDR1 DFQATT and CDR2 SNEGSKA (reference sequence). Trimming pared 6 bases from V and 1 base from J, leaving 13 bases between. The CDR3 sequence is CSAPSELAKNIQYF. The CDR3 coding sequence is TGCAGTGCCCCTTCGGAGCTGGCCAAAAACATTCAGTACTTC.

This clonotype was detected a few times. The chain is built from TRBV12-3 or TRBV12-4 and TRBJ1-2; TRBD1 might be the D (5 bases). With 2 bases removed from V and 0 bases from J, the gap between germline ends came to 13 bases. This CDR3 comprises 16 residues. CDR3 sequence: CASSLYSGGSNYGYTF. CDR3 nucleotide sequence: TGTGCCAGCAGTTTATACAGCGGGGGGTCTAACTATGGCTACACCTTC.

The chain has TRBV6-1 and TRBJ1-5; D gene unclear. The CDR3 consists of 13 residues. Germline V gives CDR1 MNHNS, CDR2 SASEGT. Trimming took off 6 bases at V and 5 bases at J, with 11 bases between the two ends. CDR3 DNA: TGTGCCAGCAGGTCGCACCCGGATCAGCCCCAGCATTTT. Protein: CASRSHPDQPQHF.

This clonotype was seen only a few times. The rearrangement links TRBV12-5 to TRBJ2-3; D gene unclear. Trimming took 4 bases from V and 6 from J, leaving 11 bases between them. CDR1 and CDR2 (germline): LGHNT, FRNRAP. This CDR3 comprises 13 residues. The CDR3 region is CASGYDPTDTQYF. The DNA for the CDR3 is TGTGCTAGTGGTTATGACCCCACCGATACGCAGTATTTT.

The genes are TRBV20-1 and TRBJ2-5; 8 bases map to TRBD2. The germline CDR1 and CDR2 sequences are DFQATT and SNEGSKA (reference sequence). V was clipped by 0 bases and J by 4 bases; unmatched bases: 7. This CDR3 has 15 residues. CDR3 amino acids: CSARDFGGGPETQYF. The DNA for the CDR3 is TGCAGTGCTAGAGATTTCGGGGGGGGCCCAGAGACCCAGTACTTC.

This clonotype showed up just a few times. The rearrangement uses TRBV7-2 and TRBJ2-5; D perhaps matches TRBD2 (5 bases). The CDR3 has 14 amino acids. The V and J ends lost 1 base and 5 bases respectively, with 11 bases between them. CDR1 SGHTA and CDR2 FQGNSA come from the germline V gene. CDR3 region: CASSLGAGLETQYF. The CDR3 bases are TGTGCCAGCAGCTTAGGGGCGGGTCTGGAGACCCAGTACTTC. Using reference TRBV7-2 and TRBJ2-5 for the parts outside the CDR3, the full variable domain is GAGVSQSPSNKVTEKGKDVELRCDPISGHTALYWYRQSLGQGLEFLIYFQGNSAPDKSGLPSDRFSAERTGGSVSTLTIQRTQQEDSAVYLCASSLGAGLETQYFGPGTRLLVL.

This sequence joins TRBV7-9 and TRBJ2-1; D gene unclear. The V and J ends lost 1 base and 7 bases respectively, with 8 bases between them. CDR3 size: 13 residues. The V gene's germline CDR1 is SEHNR and CDR2 FQNEAQ (reference sequence). CDR3 region: CASSLDEENEQFF. The DNA of the CDR3 is TGTGCCAGCAGCTTAGATGAGGAGAATGAGCAGTTCTTC.

V usage is TRBV18 and J usage is TRBJ1-1; TRBD1 is a possible D gene (5 bases). The CDR3 runs to 15 residues. CDR1 is KGHSH, CDR2 LQKENI, per germline. With 3 bases removed from V and 7 bases from J, the gap between germline ends came to 18 bases. CDR3 in DNA: TGTGCCAGCTCACCTGGACACGCCAGGAGGAATGAAGCTTTCTTT. It is translated as CASSPGHARRNEAFF.

At least ten counts were recorded for this clonotype. As DNA, the CDR3 is TGTGCCAGCAGCGGTGGCGGGAGGGCGGGCAATGAGCAGTTCTTC. Its translation: CASSGGGRAGNEQFF. The rearrangement joins TRBV11-3 to TRBJ2-1; 9 nucleotides agree with TRBD2. In germline, CDR1 is SGHNT, CDR2 YENEEA. The V gene end was trimmed by 5 bases and the J gene end by 6 bases; junction bases not matched to a gene: 8. This CDR3 has 15 residues.

This clonotype was seen repeatedly, ten times or more. The CDR3 region has the DNA TGCGCCAGCAGCTTGTCGGTACAGACAAGCAACACTGAAGCTTTCTTT. This translates into CASSLSVQTSNTEAFF. This chain connects TRBV5-1 to TRBJ1-1; no reliable D call. Germline CDR1 and CDR2: SGHRS and YFSETQ. Between the trimmed V and J ends, which lost 1 base and 2 bases, there was a span of 15 bases. The CDR3 consists of 16 residues.

This clonotype was seen only a few times. This chain links TRBV20-1 with TRBJ2-7; tentatively, D is TRBD1 (7 bases). Looked up from germline, CDR1 is DFQATT and CDR2 is SNEGSKA (reference sequence). V was trimmed by 6 bases and J by 5 bases, leaving 17 bases between them. The CDR3 is 13 amino acids. Written as DNA, the CDR3 is TGCAGTGCGCGGAGGCAGGGGGGCAACGAGCAGTACTTC. Protein sequence: CSARRQGGNEQYF.

The V and J genes are TRBV9 and TRBJ1-2; D ambiguous. Between the trimmed V and J ends, which lost 0 bases and 8 bases, there was a span of 5 bases. In germline, CDR1 is SGDLS, CDR2 YYNGEE. The CDR3 sequence is 11 residues long. This chain's CDR3 is CASSVESGYTF. For the CDR3, the DNA is TGTGCCAGCAGCGTAGAGTCCGGCTACACCTTC.

The chain has TRBV5-1 and TRBJ1-4; D is undetermined. CDR3 size: 15 residues. Germline lookup yields CDR1 SGHRS and CDR2 YFSETQ. The V and J ends lost 3 bases and 8 bases respectively, with 17 bases between them. CDR3 sequence (DNA): TGCGCCAGCAGCTCCGGACGGGTTGGAGGAGAAAAACTGTTTTTT. As protein: CASSSGRVGGEKLFF.

The V gene is TRBV9, the J gene TRBJ1-5; 10 bases are shared with TRBD1. V dropped 4 bases and J dropped 7; count of bases not matched to a gene: 5. This CDR3 spans 14 amino acids. Per the germline V gene, CDR1 is SGDLS and CDR2 is YYNGEE. The CDR3 loop is CASSHGTGEQPQHF. DNA for the CDR3: TGTGCCAGCAGCCACGGGACAGGGGAACAGCCCCAGCATTTT. The full variable domain, with the rest looked up from reference TRBV9 and TRBJ1-5, is DSGVTQTPKHLITATGQRVTLRCSPRSGDLSVYWYQQSLDQGLQFLIQYYNGEERAKGNILERFSAQQFPDLHSELNLSSLELGDSALYFCASSHGTGEQPQHFGDGTRLSIL.

This clonotype has ten or more counts. The J gene is TRBJ1-2, the V gene TRBV20-1, with a weak D call TRBD1 (5 bases). This CDR3 has 14 amino acids. The ends were cut back, 5 bases at V and 3 bases at J, with 16 bases in the middle. Looked up from germline, CDR1 is DFQATT and CDR2 is SNEGSKA (reference sequence). The CDR3: CSAAGLRGYYGYTF. The CDR3 region has the DNA TGCAGTGCTGCGGGGCTAAGAGGGTACTATGGCTACACCTTC.

This rearrangement joins TRBV7-9 to TRBJ2-3; D uncertain. Germline loops: CDR1 SEHNR, CDR2 FQNEAQ (reference sequence). This CDR3 has 14 residues. Trimming took off 7 bases at V and 2 bases at J, with 13 bases between the two ends. The CDR3 region has the DNA TGTGCCAGCAACCACGTAGGATACACAGATACGCAGTATTTT. Protein product: CASNHVGYTDTQYF.